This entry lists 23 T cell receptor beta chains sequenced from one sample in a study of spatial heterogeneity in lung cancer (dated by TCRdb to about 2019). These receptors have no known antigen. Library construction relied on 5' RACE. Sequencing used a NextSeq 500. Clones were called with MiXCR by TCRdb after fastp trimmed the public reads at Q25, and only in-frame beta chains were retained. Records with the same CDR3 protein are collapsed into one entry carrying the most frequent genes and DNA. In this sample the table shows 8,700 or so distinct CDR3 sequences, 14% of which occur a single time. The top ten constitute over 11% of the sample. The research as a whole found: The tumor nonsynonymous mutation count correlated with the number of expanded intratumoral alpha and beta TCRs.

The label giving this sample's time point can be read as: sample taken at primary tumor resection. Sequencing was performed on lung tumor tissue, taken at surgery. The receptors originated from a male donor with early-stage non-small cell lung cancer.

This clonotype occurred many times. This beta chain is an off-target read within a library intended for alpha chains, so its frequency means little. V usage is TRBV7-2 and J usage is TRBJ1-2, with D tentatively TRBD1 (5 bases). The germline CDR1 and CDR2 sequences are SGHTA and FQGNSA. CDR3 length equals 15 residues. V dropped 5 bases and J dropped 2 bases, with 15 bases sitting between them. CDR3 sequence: CASSPRDLLNYGYTF. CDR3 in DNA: TGTGCCAGCAGCCCCCGGGACCTGCTCAACTATGGCTACACCTTC.

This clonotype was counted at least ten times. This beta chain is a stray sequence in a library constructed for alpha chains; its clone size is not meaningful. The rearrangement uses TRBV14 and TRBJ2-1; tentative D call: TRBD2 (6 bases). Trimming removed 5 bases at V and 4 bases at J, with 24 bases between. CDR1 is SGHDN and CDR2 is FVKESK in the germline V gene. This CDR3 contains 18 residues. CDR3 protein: CASSKVRDSKSIYNEQFF. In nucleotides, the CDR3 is TGTGCCAGCAGCAAGGTGAGGGACTCCAAATCCATTTACAATGAGCAGTTCTTC.

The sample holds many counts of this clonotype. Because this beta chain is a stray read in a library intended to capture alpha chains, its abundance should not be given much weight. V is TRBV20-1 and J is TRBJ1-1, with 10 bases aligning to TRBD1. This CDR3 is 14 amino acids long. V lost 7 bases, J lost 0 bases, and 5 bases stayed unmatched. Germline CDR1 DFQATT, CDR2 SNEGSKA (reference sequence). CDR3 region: CSGRQGAMNTEAFF. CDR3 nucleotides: TGCAGTGGCCGACAGGGGGCCATGAACACTGAAGCTTTCTTT.

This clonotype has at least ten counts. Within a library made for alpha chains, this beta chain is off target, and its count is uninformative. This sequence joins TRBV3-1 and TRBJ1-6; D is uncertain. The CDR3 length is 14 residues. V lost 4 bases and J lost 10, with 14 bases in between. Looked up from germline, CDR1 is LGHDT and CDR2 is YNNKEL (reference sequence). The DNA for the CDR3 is TGTGCCAGCAGCCGCGGACGCGGGGAATCACCCCTCCACTTT. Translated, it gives CASSRGRGESPLHF.

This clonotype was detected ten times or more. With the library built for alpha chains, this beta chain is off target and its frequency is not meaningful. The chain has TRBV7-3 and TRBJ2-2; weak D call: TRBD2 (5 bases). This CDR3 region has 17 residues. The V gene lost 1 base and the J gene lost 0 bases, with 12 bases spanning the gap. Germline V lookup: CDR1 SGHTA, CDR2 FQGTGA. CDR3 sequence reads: CASSLKGAAPNTGELFF. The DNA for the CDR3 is TGTGCCAGCAGCTTAAAGGGAGCAGCTCCGAACACCGGGGAGCTGTTTTTT.

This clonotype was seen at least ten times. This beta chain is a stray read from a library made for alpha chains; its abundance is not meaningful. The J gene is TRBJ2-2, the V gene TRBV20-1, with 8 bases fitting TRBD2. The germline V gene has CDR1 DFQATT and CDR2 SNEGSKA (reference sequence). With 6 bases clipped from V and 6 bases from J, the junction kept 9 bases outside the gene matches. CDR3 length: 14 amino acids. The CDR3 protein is CSAAPGLGSGELFF. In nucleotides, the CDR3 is TGCAGTGCCGCGCCGGGACTAGGGTCCGGGGAGCTGTTTTTT.

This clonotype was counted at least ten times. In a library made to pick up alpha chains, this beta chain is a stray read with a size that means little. The CDR3 here is CASSPTASRKSYTF. The CDR3 region has the DNA TGTGCCAGCAGTCCCACGGCCTCGAGGAAGAGCTACACCTTC. V gene TRBV6-2 or TRBV6-3 combines with J gene TRBJ1-2; the D is unclear. The V end was cut by 5 bases, the J end by 9 bases, with 19 bases between. The length of the CDR3 is 14 residues. Germline CDR1 is MNHEY and CDR2 is SVGEGT.

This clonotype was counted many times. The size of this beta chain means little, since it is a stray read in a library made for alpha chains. CDR3 protein: CASSLTQGPAYNEQFF. The CDR3 region has the DNA TGTGCCAGCAGTCTCACTCAGGGGCCCGCCTACAATGAGCAGTTCTTC. The rearrangement joins TRBV12-3 or TRBV12-4 to TRBJ2-1; D might be TRBD1 (6 bases). V was shortened by 5 bases and J by 2 bases, with 16 bases between the two germline ends. The length of the CDR3 is 16 residues.

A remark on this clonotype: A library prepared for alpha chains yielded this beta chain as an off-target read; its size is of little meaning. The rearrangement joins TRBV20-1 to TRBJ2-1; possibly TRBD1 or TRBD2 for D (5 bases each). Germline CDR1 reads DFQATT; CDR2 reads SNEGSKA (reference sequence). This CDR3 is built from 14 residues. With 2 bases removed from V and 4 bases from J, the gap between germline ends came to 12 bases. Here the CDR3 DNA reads TGCAGTGCTAGAATCCGGGACCGGTACAATGAGCAGTTCTTC. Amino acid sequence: CSARIRDRYNEQFF.

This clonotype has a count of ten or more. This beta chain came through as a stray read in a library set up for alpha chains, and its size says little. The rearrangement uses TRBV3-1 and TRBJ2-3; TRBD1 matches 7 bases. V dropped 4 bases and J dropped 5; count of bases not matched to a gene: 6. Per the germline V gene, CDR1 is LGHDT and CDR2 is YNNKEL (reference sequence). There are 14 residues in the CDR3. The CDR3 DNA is TGTGCCAGCAGCCCCACGACAGGGCGAGATACGCAGTATTTT. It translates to CASSPTTGRDTQYF.

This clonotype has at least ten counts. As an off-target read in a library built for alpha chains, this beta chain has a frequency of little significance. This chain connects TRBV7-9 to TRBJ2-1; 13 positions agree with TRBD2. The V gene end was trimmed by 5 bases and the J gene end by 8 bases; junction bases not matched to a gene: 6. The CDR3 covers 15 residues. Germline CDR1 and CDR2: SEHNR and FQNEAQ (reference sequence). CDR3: CASSPGLAGVDEQFF. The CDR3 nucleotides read TGTGCCAGCAGCCCTGGACTAGCGGGAGTAGATGAGCAGTTCTTC.

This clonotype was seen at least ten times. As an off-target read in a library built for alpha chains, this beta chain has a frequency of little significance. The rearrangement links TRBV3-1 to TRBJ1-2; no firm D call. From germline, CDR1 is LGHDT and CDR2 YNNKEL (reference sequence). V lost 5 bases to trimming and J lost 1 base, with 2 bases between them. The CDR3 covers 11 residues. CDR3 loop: CASSYNYGYTF. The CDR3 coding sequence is TGTGCCAGCAGCTATAACTATGGCTACACCTTC.

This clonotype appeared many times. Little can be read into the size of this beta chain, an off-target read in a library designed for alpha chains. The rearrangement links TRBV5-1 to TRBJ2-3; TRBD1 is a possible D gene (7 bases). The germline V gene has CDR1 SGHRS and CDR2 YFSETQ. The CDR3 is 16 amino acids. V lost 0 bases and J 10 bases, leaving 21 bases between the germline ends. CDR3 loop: CASSLDRGRGPDPQYF. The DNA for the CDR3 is TGCGCCAGCAGCTTGGACAGGGGTCGGGGGCCGGATCCGCAGTATTTT. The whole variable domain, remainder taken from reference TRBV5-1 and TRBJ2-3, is KAGVTQTPRYLIKTRGQQVTLSCSPISGHRSVSWYQQTPGQGLQFLFEYFSETQRNKGNFPGRFSGRQFSNSRSEMNVSTLELGDSALYLCASSLDRGRGPDPQYFGPGTRLTVL.

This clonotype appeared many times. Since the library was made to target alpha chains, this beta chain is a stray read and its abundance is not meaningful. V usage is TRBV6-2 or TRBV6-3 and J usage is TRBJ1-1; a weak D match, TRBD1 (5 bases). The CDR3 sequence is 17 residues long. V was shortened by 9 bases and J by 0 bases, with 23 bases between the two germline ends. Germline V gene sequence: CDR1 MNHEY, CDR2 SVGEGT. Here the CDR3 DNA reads TGTGCCAGTCGACCGGACGGGGGACTCCGGATGAACACTGAAGCTTTCTTT. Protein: CASRPDGGLRMNTEAFF.

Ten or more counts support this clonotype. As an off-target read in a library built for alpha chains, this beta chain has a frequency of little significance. CDR3 nucleotide sequence: TGCAGTGTTATTCGGGGCTACGAGCAGTACTTC. It specifies CSVIRGYEQYF. The gene calls are TRBV20-1 and TRBJ2-7, with D possibly TRBD2 on 5 matching bases. V was clipped by 7 bases and J by 3 bases, with 10 bases between them. CDR1 is DFQATT and CDR2 is SNEGSKA in the germline V gene (reference sequence). This CDR3 region has 11 residues.

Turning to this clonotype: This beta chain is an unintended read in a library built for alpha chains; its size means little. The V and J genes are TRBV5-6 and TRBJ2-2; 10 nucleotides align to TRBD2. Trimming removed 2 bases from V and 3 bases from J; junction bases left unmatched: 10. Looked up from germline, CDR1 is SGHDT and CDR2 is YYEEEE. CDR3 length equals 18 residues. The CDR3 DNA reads TGTGCCAGCAGCTTACAGAGGAGCGGGAGGGCCGACACCGGGGAGCTGTTTTTT. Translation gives CASSLQRSGRADTGELFF.

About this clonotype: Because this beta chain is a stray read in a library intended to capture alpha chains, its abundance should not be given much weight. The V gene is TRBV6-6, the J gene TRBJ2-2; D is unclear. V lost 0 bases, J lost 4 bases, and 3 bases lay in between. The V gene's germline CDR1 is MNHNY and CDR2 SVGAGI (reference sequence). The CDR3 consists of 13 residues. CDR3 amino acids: CASSYSLTGELFF. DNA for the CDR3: TGTGCCAGCAGTTACTCGCTCACCGGGGAGCTGTTTTTT.

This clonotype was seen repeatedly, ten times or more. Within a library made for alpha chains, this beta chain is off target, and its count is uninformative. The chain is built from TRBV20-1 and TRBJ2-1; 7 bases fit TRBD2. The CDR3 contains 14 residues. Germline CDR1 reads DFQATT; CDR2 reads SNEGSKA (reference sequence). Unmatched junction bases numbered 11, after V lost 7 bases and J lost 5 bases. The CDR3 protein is CSVPAGKGDNEQFF. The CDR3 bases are TGCAGTGTCCCAGCGGGAAAAGGAGACAATGAGCAGTTCTTC.

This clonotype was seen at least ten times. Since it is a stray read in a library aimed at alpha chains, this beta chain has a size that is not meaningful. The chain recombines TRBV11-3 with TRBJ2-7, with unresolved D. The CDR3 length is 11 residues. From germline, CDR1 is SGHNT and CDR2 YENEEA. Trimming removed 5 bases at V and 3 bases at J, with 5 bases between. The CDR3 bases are TGTGCCAGCAGCCTCTACTACGAGCAGTACTTC. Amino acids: CASSLYYEQYF.

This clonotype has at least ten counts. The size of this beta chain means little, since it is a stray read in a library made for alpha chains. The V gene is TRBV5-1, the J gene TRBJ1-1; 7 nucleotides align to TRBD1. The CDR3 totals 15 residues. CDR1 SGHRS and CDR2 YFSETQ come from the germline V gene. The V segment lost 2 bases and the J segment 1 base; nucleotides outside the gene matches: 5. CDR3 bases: TGCGCCAGCAGCTTATCCAGGACAGGGAACACTGAAGCTTTCTTT. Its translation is CASSLSRTGNTEAFF.

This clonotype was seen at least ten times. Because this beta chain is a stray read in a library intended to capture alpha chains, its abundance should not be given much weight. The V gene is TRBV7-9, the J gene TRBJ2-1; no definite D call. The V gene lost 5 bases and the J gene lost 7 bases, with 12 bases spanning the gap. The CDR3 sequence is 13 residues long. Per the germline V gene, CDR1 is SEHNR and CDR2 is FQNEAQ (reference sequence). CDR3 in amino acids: CASSPNSWNEQFF. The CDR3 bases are TGTGCCAGCAGCCCAAACAGTTGGAATGAGCAGTTCTTC.

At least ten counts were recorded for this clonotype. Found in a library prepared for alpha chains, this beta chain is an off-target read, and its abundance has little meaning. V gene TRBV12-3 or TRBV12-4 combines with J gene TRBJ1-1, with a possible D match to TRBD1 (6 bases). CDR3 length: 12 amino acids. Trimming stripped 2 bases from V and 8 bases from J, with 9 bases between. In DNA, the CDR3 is TGTGCCAGCAGTTTAAGGCAGGGGGAAGCTTTCTTT. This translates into CASSLRQGEAFF.

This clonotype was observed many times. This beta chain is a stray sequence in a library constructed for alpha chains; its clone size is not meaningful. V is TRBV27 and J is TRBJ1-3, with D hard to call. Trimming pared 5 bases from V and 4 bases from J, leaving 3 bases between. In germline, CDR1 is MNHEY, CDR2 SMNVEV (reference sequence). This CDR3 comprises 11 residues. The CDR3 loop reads CASSQGNTIYF. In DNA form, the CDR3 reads TGTGCCAGCAGTCAGGGAAACACCATATATTTT.